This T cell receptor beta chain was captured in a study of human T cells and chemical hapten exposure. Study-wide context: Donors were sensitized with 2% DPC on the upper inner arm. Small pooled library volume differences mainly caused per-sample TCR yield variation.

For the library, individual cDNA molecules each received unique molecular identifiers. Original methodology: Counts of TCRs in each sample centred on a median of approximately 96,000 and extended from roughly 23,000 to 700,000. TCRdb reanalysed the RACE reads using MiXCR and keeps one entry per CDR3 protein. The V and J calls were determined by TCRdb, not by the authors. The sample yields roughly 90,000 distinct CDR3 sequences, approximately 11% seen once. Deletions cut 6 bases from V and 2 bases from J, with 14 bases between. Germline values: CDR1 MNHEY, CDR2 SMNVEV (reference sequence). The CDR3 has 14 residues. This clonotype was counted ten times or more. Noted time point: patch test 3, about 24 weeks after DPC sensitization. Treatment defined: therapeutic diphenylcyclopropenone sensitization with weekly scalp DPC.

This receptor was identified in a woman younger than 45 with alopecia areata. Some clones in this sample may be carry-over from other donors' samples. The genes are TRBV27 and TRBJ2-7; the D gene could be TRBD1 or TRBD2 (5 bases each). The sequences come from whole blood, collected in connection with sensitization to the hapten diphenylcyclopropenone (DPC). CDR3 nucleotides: TGTGCCAGCAGGAAGAGGGGCGCTACCTACGAGCAGTACTTC. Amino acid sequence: CASRKRGATYEQYF.